The clone carrying this TCR beta chain came up many times. TCRdb recomputed calls from the RACE reads with MiXCR, one row per CDR3 protein. The data hold more than 70,000 distinct CDR3 sequences, with about 12% observed a single time. Trimming took off 1 base at V and 1 base at J, with 13 bases between the two ends. Germline CDR1 and CDR2: KGHSH and LQKENI. CDR3 length equals 16 residues. The source of the sample is a study of human T cells and chemical hapten exposure. The time point is: patch test 1, 2 weeks after DPC sensitization. The treatment here: therapeutic diphenylcyclopropenone sensitization with weekly scalp DPC. Blood was collected ahead of every patch test applied. People who gave samples had alopecia, were 18 to 70 years old, and were suitable for DPC.

The V call is TRBV18, the J call TRBJ1-1, with D uncertain. The receptor was derived from a woman between 55 and 75 years old with alopecia areata. Some clones in this sample may be carry-over from other donors' samples. The starting material was whole blood, obtained in connection with sensitization to the hapten diphenylcyclopropenone (DPC). The CDR3 nucleotides are TGTGCCAGCTCACCACTGACCGCTGCCCCGAACACTGAAGCTTTCTTT. Translated, it gives CASSPLTAAPNTEAFF.